This is a list of T cell receptor beta chains from one sample in a study of blood T cell repertoires in COVID-19. Only in-frame clones appear in the TCRdb table, and some are missing; sequencing was by immunoSEQ multiplex PCR. This sample has over 30,000 clones; over 80% occur once, and the top ten carry roughly 5.7%. The specimen was peripheral blood. Every receptor here comes from a human donor in a cohort sampled during active COVID-19. The CDR3 runs from the conserved cysteine through the conserved F or W.

v_call	j_call	cdr3_aa
TRBV18	TRBJ1-1	CASSPQGAGTEAFF
TRBV7-2	TRBJ1-1	CASSPRQGAPEAFF
TRBV18	TRBJ2-1	CASSPPSGGYNEQFF
TRBV13	TRBJ2-5	CASSPSGEGGTQYF
TRBV7-3	TRBJ1-1	CASSPGHFEAFF
TRBV2	TRBJ1-3	CASSDRRDFAGNTIYF
TRBV11-2	TRBJ2-2	CASSLLGTVNTGELFF
TRBV28	TRBJ1-2	CASSRQVYGYTF
TRBV24-1	TRBJ2-4	CATSDPGGAKNIQYF
TRBV7-2	TRBJ2-2	CASSLAASNTGELFF
TRBV3-1/TRBV3-2	TRBJ1-1	CASSVQGGTEAFF
TRBV12-3/TRBV12-4	TRBJ2-1	CASTLRGEQFF
TRBV5-4	TRBJ2-3	CASSSSGYTQYF
TRBV13	TRBJ2-2	CATLRDSPTGELFF
TRBV7-2	TRBJ2-3	CASSLVTGLAGGGDTQYF
TRBV19	TRBJ1-2	CASSIRERANYGYTF
TRBV7-2	TRBJ2-3	CASSQQGTGVDTQYF
TRBV2	TRBJ2-1	CASSEDRPSSNEQFF
TRBV5-1	TRBJ2-5	CASSVGVETQYF
TRBV6-5	TRBJ2-3	CATHSRTGGTDTQYF
TRBV11-2	TRBJ1-1	CASSLTDSTMNTEAFF
TRBV10-3	TRBJ2-3	CAISGTGGSTDTQYF
TRBV5-5	TRBJ2-1	CASSLDRAAYNEQFF
TRBV5-1	TRBJ2-1	CASSLAGWQGFNEQFF
TRBV6-6	TRBJ2-5	CASRGQGASETQYF